The clone carrying this TCR beta chain turned up a few times. Its cognate antigen is unknown. Germline lookup yields CDR1 LNHNV and CDR2 YYDKDF (reference sequence). V lost 0 bases and J 7 bases, leaving 14 bases between the germline ends. The CDR3 contains 15 residues. These data come from a study of beta chain features in type 1 diabetes. Investigators reverse transcribed all isolated RNA, so they sequenced expressed TCRB transcripts. TCRdb's copy holds only in-frame clones and misses some; the assay was immunoSEQ multiplex PCR. The repertoire holds around 280,000 clones, with 15% as singletons. Study results and caveats: HLA influence on TCRB rearrangement stayed unresolved here. There was a moderate but significant shortening of TCRB CDR3s in all four CD4+ subsets of Type 1 diabetes patients.

The sequencing input was naive CD4+ T cells from blood. The source is a man between 18 and 35 years old with type 1 diabetes. The chain employs TRBV15 and TRBJ2-3, with D perhaps matching TRBD2 (5 bases). Written as DNA, the CDR3 is TGTGCCACCAGCAGAGATTATCAGAGGGAGAATACGCAGTATTTT. It yields the protein CATSRDYQRENTQYF.